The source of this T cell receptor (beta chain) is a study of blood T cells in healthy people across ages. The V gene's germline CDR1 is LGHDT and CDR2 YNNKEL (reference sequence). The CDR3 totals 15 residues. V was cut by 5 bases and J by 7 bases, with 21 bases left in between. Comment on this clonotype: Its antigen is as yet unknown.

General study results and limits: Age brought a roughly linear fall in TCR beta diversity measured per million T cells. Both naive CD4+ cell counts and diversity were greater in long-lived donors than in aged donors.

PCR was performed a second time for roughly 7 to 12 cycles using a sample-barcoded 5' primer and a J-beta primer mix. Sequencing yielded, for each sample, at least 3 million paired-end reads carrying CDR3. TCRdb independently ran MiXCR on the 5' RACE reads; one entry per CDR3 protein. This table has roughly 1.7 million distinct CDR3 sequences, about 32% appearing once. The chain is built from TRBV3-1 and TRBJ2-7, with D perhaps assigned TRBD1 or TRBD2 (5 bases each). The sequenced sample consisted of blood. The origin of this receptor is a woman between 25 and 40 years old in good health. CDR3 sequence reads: CASSDTGTLPGEQYF. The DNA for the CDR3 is TGTGCCAGCAGCGATACCGGGACCCTACCTGGGGAGCAGTACTTC.